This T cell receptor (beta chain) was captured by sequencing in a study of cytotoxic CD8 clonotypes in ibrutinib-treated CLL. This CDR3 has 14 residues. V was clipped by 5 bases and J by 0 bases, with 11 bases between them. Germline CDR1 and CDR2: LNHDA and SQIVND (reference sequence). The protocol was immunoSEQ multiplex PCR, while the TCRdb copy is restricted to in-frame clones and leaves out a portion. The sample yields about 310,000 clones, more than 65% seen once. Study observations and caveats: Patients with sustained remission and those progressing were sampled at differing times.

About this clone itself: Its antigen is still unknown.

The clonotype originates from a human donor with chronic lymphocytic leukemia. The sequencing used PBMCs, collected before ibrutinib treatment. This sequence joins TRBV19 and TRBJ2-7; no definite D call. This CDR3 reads CASSYDPSSYEQYF. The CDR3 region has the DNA TGTGCCAGTAGTTACGATCCAAGCTCCTACGAGCAGTACTTC.